This record covers a single TCR beta chain. TCRdb re-called the 5' RACE reads and catalogs CDR3 proteins one per entry, DNA excluded. The sample table includes roughly 350,000 distinct CDR3 sequences. The CDR3 extends over 16 amino acids. This sample is drawn from a study of T cells expressing NK-cell markers. The sample consisted of blood T cells: a sorted CD56 or NKG2C T cell subset, CD4+ or CD8+ T cells, or bulk PBMC T cells (not recorded which). The sequence was obtained from a man aged 18-70 years in good health. This chain joins TRBV12-3 or TRBV12-4 and TRBJ1-3. The CDR3 sequence is CASSLLGPRAGNTIYF.